These T cell receptor beta chains were read from a single sample in a study of blood T cells in healthy people across ages. Each CDR3 protein is one row after TCRdb ran MiXCR on the 5' RACE reads. The sample lists roughly 900,000 distinct CDR3 sequences, 25% to 35% seen once, with around 16% in the top ten. The sample was blood. The receptor set was obtained from a woman aged 80 or over in good health. Both conserved end residues are part of each CDR3. The D gene is left open where the match is weak. Rows may omit the clone size; those that give it use once, few, many or a size class.

clone size	V gene	D gene	J gene	CDR3 protein	CDR3 DNA
.	TRBV7-2	TRBD1	TRBJ1-1	CASSGRTGLAEAFF	TGTGCCAGCAGCGGCCGGACAGGGCTGGCTGAAGCTTTCTTT
few	TRBV9	.	TRBJ2-4	CASSADHIERGDEQYF	TGTGCCAGCAGCGCCGATCATATCGAACGGGGCGATGAGCAGTACTTC
.	TRBV20-1	.	TRBJ1-2	CSAGTGTQAGYGYTF	TGCAGTGCCGGAACCGGGACCCAGGCCGGCTATGGCTACACCTTC
many	TRBV9	TRBD1	TRBJ2-3	CASSGTGGTSTDTQYF	TGTGCCAGCAGCGGGACAGGGGGCACAAGCACAGATACGCAGTATTTT
many	TRBV7-9	.	TRBJ2-3	CASSLSGDRIHTQYF	TGTGCCAGCAGCCTTAGCGGGGACAGGATACATACGCAGTATTTT
many	TRBV20-1	TRBD1	TRBJ2-3	CSANRQGSPDTQYF	TGCAGTGCTAACCGACAGGGGAGTCCAGATACGCAGTATTTT
.	TRBV11-3	TRBD2	TRBJ2-2	CASCGPSGVANTGELFF	TGTGCCAGCTGCGGTCCGAGCGGGGTAGCGAACACCGGGGAGCTGTTTTTT
many	TRBV29-1	.	TRBJ2-4	CSVEARGAKNIQYF	TGCAGCGTTGAGGCCCGGGGAGCGAAAAACATTCAGTACTTC
many	TRBV7-2	TRBD1	TRBJ2-7	CASRTGISYEQYF	TGTGCCAGCAGGACAGGGATCTCCTACGAGCAGTACTTC
.	TRBV4-1	.	TRBJ2-7	CASSHPRYEQYF	TGCGCCAGCAGCCACCCCAGGTACGAGCAGTACTTC
many	TRBV20-1	.	TRBJ2-6	CSARVPGSNSGANVLTF	TGCAGTGCTAGAGTACCAGGGTCCAACTCTGGGGCCAACGTCCTGACTTTC
many	TRBV5-1	.	TRBJ2-7	CASSLASLYSYEQYF	TGCGCCAGCAGCTTGGCATCCCTGTACTCCTACGAGCAGTACTTC
.	TRBV6-6	.	TRBJ1-1	CASSPRASGTEAFF	TGTGCCAGCAGCCCCAGGGCGAGCGGCACTGAAGCTTTCTTT
many	TRBV7-8	TRBD1	TRBJ2-7	CASSLEGAGGTGGNEQYF	TGTGCCAGCAGCTTAGAGGGGGCAGGCGGGACAGGGGGGAACGAGCAGTACTTC
.	TRBV27	TRBD1	TRBJ2-1	CASSAGTANYNKQFF	TGTGCCAGCAGTGCCGGGACAGCAAATTACAATAAGCAGTTCTTC
many	TRBV14	.	TRBJ2-1	CASSRARAAPAYNEQFF	TGTGCCAGCAGTCGCGCTCGGGCCGCCCCCGCCTACAATGAGCAGTTCTTC
few	TRBV6-1	TRBD1	TRBJ1-5	CASTGTVINQPQHF	TGTGCCAGCACCGGGACAGTGATTAATCAGCCCCAGCATTTT
many	TRBV6-5	TRBD2	TRBJ2-1	CASSYWGTSSHEQFF	TGTGCCAGCAGTTACTGGGGGACTAGCAGCCATGAGCAGTTCTTC
.	TRBV4-1	.	TRBJ1-1	CASSLGTQGVTEAFF	TGCGCCAGCAGCCTCGGCACCCAAGGGGTCACTGAAGCTTTCTTT
.	TRBV6-5	.	TRBJ2-5	CASRSAGTYAQYF	TGTGCCAGCAGGAGTGCTGGGACGTATGCGCAGTACTTC
.	TRBV7-3	.	TRBJ2-7	CASSLTGNLYEQYF	TGTGCCAGCAGCTTAACCGGGAACCTCTACGAGCAGTACTTC
many	TRBV29-1	TRBD2	TRBJ2-3	CSVGTLAGGPDTQYF	TGCAGCGTGGGAACCCTAGCGGGGGGTCCAGATACGCAGTATTTT
.	TRBV12-3/TRBV12-4	TRBD2	TRBJ2-1	CASSGTSGITEQFF	TGTGCCAGCAGTGGGACTAGCGGGATAACTGAGCAGTTCTTC
.	TRBV29-1	TRBD1	TRBJ2-7	CSGRDSNYEQYF	TGCAGCGGCCGGGACAGCAACTACGAGCAGTACTTC
many	TRBV5-1	.	TRBJ2-4	CASSEGTAKNIQYF	TGCGCCAGCAGCGAGGGGACCGCCAAAAACATTCAGTACTTC
.	TRBV6-5	TRBD1	TRBJ1-2	CASSYSTGGGGGYTF	TGTGCCAGCAGTTACTCGACAGGGGGCGGAGGGGGCTACACCTTC
.	TRBV12-3/TRBV12-4	.	TRBJ2-7	CASSFDSSEQYF	TGTGCCAGCAGTTTCGACAGTAGCGAGCAGTACTTC
.	TRBV19	TRBD1	TRBJ1-5	CASSYLSGTGDQPQHF	TGTGCCAGTAGCTATTTATCCGGGACAGGGGATCAGCCCCAGCATTTT
many	TRBV6-5	.	TRBJ2-7	CASSYGTASYEQYF	TGTGCCAGCAGTTATGGGACCGCGTCCTACGAGCAGTACTTC
few	TRBV6-5	TRBD1	TRBJ1-1	CASRPTGTGADTEAFF	TGTGCCAGCAGACCCACCGGGACAGGGGCCGACACTGAAGCTTTCTTT
once	TRBV7-2	TRBD1	TRBJ2-2	CASSLPTGGTGELFF	TGTGCCAGCAGCTTACCTACAGGGGGGACCGGGGAGCTGTTTTTT
many	TRBV2	.	TRBJ2-3	CASSEALGHLSTDTQYF	TGTGCCAGCAGTGAAGCGTTGGGACACCTCAGCACAGATACGCAGTATTTT
.	TRBV7-2	.	TRBJ2-3	CASSLVVTPGDTQYF	TGTGCCAGCAGCTTAGTGGTGACTCCGGGAGATACGCAGTATTTT
many	TRBV12-3/TRBV12-4	.	TRBJ1-2	CASTPRVGAPGYTF	TGTGCCAGCACCCCTAGGGTGGGGGCACCGGGCTACACCTTC
many	TRBV11-3	.	TRBJ2-3	CASSLGPWQEGTDTQYF	TGTGCCAGCAGCTTAGGTCCCTGGCAGGAGGGTACAGATACGCAGTATTTT
many	TRBV3-1	.	TRBJ2-7	CASSQDVGGLGYEQYF	TGTGCCAGCAGCCAAGATGTAGGGGGGCTCGGGTACGAGCAGTACTTC
.	TRBV6-2/TRBV6-3	.	TRBJ2-1	CASRWGQGRYNEQFF	TGTGCCAGCAGATGGGGGCAGGGAAGGTACAATGAGCAGTTCTTC
many	TRBV12-3/TRBV12-4	TRBD1	TRBJ2-3	CASSTGTGASYTDTQYF	TGTGCCAGCAGTACGGGGACAGGGGCCTCTTACACAGATACGCAGTATTTT
many	TRBV5-5	.	TRBJ2-3	CASSVNRDNTQYF	TGTGCCAGCAGCGTAAACAGGGATAATACGCAGTATTTT
.	TRBV11-2	.	TRBJ2-1	CASSWGFEQFF	TGTGCCAGCAGCTGGGGATTTGAGCAGTTCTTC
many	TRBV9	.	TRBJ2-3	CASSVAPSGRDTQYF	TGTGCCAGCAGCGTAGCCCCCTCCGGCAGAGATACGCAGTATTTT
once	TRBV9	TRBD1	TRBJ1-4	CASSAHRGPNEELFF	TGTGCCAGCAGCGCACACAGGGGGCCTAATGAAGAACTGTTTTTT
.	TRBV28	.	TRBJ1-5	CASILGGGRQPQHF	TGTGCCAGCATTCTAGGGGGGGGCAGGCAGCCCCAGCATTTT
few	TRBV7-9	TRBD1	TRBJ1-5	CASSSTTGRSNQPQHF	TGTGCCAGCAGCTCGACGACAGGGAGGAGCAATCAGCCCCAGCATTTT
many	TRBV5-1	.	TRBJ2-1	CASSSMSSWGITYNEQFF	TGCGCCAGCAGCTCGATGTCGTCTTGGGGGATTACTTACAATGAGCAGTTCTTC
.	TRBV11-2	.	TRBJ1-1	CASSLTSMNTEAFF	TGTGCCAGCAGCTTAACATCGATGAACACTGAAGCTTTCTTT
many	TRBV9	.	TRBJ2-5	CASSVTPGGAQYF	TGTGCCAGCAGCGTGACCCCCGGAGGAGCCCAGTACTTC
many	TRBV3-1	TRBD1	TRBJ2-1	CASGPGGGEQFF	TGTGCCAGCGGGCCAGGGGGCGGGGAGCAGTTCTTC
many	TRBV4-3	.	TRBJ1-4	CASSQDIRRGNEKLFF	TGCGCCAGCAGCCAAGATATCCGGCGTGGGAATGAAAAACTGTTTTTT
.	TRBV27	.	TRBJ1-1	CASSPLDAPATNTEAFF	TGTGCCAGCAGCCCCCTGGACGCCCCGGCGACGAACACTGAAGCTTTCTTT
.	TRBV24-1	.	TRBJ1-1	CATRGQGQWDEAFF	TGTGCCACAAGAGGGCAGGGGCAATGGGATGAAGCTTTCTTT
few	TRBV5-1	.	TRBJ2-2	CASRKDRANTGELFF	TGCGCCAGCAGAAAGGACAGAGCGAACACCGGGGAGCTGTTTTTT
many	TRBV11-1	TRBD2	TRBJ2-1	CASSTGTSLYNEQFF	TGTGCCAGCAGCACCGGGACTAGCCTATACAATGAGCAGTTCTTC
few	TRBV14	.	TRBJ1-3	CASSQEASSGNTIYF	TGTGCCAGCAGCCAAGAAGCATCCTCTGGAAACACCATATATTTT
few	TRBV5-6	TRBD1	TRBJ2-7	CASSLYDRGGEQYF	TGTGCCAGCAGCTTGTATGACAGGGGAGGCGAGCAGTACTTC
.	TRBV5-1	TRBD2	TRBJ2-1	CASSLAPTSGNYNEQFF	TGCGCCAGCAGCTTGGCTCCCACTAGCGGGAATTACAATGAGCAGTTCTTC
.	TRBV10-3	TRBD2	TRBJ2-2	CAISGSGGGTGELFF	TGTGCCATCAGTGGGAGCGGGGGAGGGACCGGGGAGCTGTTTTTT